The entry below gives a single TCR beta chain sequence along with its context. There are 14 residues in the CDR3. These data come from a study of monozygotic twins with inflammatory bowel disease. TCRdb re-called the 5' RACE reads and shows each CDR3 protein once, DNA omitted. The sample has some 150,000 distinct CDR3 sequences; the top ten hold roughly 2.3%. The receptor's source is a human donor with ulcerative colitis or Crohn's disease, or a healthy co-twin of an affected twin (not recorded which). This rearrangement joins TRBV12-3 or TRBV12-4 to TRBJ2-7; TCRdb lists TRBD1, though no DNA is available to test this call. Sequences were obtained from blood. The CDR3 sequence is CASSLGQGSYEQYF.